This entry is about one T cell receptor (beta chain). The data stem from a study of blood T cell repertoires in COVID-19. Study-wide background: Whether acute or convalescent, the COVID-19 samples came from the United States, Italy and Spain. T cells, B-cell-depleted T cells, or PBMCs supplied cDNA or gDNA.

CDR1 and CDR2 from the germline V gene are SGHKS and YYEKEE (reference sequence). The CDR3 runs 15 residues. Trimming removed 4 bases from V and 3 bases from J, with 14 bases in between. Per the authors' pipeline: The authors estimated nucleated cell counts from reference gene primer amplification. TCRdb keeps only in-frame clones here, not all; method: immunoSEQ multiplex PCR. That table furnishes V, J and clone size, whereas the DNA furnished D and trimming. This table holds about 140,000 clones, more than 60% found once. This chain links TRBV5-5 with TRBJ1-3, with a weak D call TRBD1 (6 bases). Sequencing was done on a sample of peripheral blood. The origin of this receptor is a man aged 45-65 years with acute or convalescent COVID-19. CDR3 protein: CASSPTGGIGNTIYF. CDR3 DNA sequence: TGTGCCAGCAGCCCGACAGGAGGCATTGGAAACACCATATATTTT.